These 20 T cell receptor beta chains originate from one sample sequenced in a study of blood T cell repertoires in COVID-19. Method: immunoSEQ multiplex PCR; TCRdb's copy keeps in-frame clones and lacks some. Of under 100,000 clones in the sample, around 85% are singletons; the top ten hold around 7.9%. The source material was peripheral blood. Receptors were obtained from a man in his thirties or forties with acute or convalescent COVID-19.

The genes are TRBV4-1 and TRBJ2-2; a possible D gene is TRBD2 (5 bases). CDR1 MGHRA and CDR2 YSYEKL come from the germline V gene. CDR3 length equals 18 residues. The germline V and J ends were trimmed by 1 base and 5 bases, with 20 bases remaining between them. For the CDR3, the DNA is TGCGCCAGCAGCCAAGTAAGCCCTAGTCACTCGGGGACCGGGGAGCTGTTTTTT. Protein product: CASSQVSPSHSGTGELFF.

The chain employs TRBV19 and TRBJ2-2; D is perhaps TRBD2 (6 bases). The CDR3 is made up of 16 amino acids. Deletions cut 5 bases from V and 1 base from J, with 14 bases between. Germline V gene data show CDR1 as LNHDA and CDR2 as SQIVND (reference sequence). CDR3 region: CASSPISGWNTGELFF. The CDR3 nucleotides are TGTGCCAGTAGTCCGATTAGCGGTTGGAACACCGGGGAGCTGTTTTTT.

V and J are TRBV5-1 and TRBJ1-4, with 7 bases matching TRBD1. CDR3 length equals 14 residues. V lost 1 base and J lost 4; bases outside the gene matches: 1. Germline assignment: CDR1 SGHRS and CDR2 YFSETQ. The CDR3 protein is CASSLTGDNEKLFF. DNA for the CDR3: TGCGCCAGCAGCTTGACAGGGGATAATGAAAAACTGTTTTTT. The complete variable domain, with remaining parts taken from reference TRBV5-1 and TRBJ1-4, reads KAGVTQTPRYLIKTRGQQVTLSCSPISGHRSVSWYQQTPGQGLQFLFEYFSETQRNKGNFPGRFSGRQFSNSRSEMNVSTLELGDSALYLCASSLTGDNEKLFFGSGTQLSVL.

The CDR3 region is CATSRGNRGVPNEQFF. The CDR3 DNA reads TGTGCCACCAGCAGAGGAAACAGGGGGGTCCCAAATGAGCAGTTCTTC. J is TRBJ2-1 and V is TRBV15, with 8 bases matching TRBD1. This CDR3 region has 16 residues. Trimming took 1 base from V and 7 from J; bases not matched to a gene: 9. Germline V gene lookup returns CDR1 LNHNV and CDR2 YYDKDF (reference sequence).

The DNA of the CDR3 is TGCGCCAGCAGCTTGGAGGGACAGCGAACTAATGAAAAACTGTTTTTT. Translated, it gives CASSLEGQRTNEKLFF. V usage is TRBV5-1 and J usage is TRBJ1-4, with 7 positions matching TRBD1. V lost 0 bases and J lost 1; bases outside the gene matches: 3. The germline CDR1 and CDR2 sequences are SGHRS and YFSETQ. The CDR3 is 16 residues long.

V is TRBV19 and J is TRBJ2-6; D is possibly TRBD2 (6 bases). The CDR3 loop spans 15 amino acids. Germline loops: CDR1 LNHDA, CDR2 SQIVND (reference sequence). V was pared by 7 bases and J by 2 bases, with 12 bases between. CDR3 nucleotides: TGTGCCAGTACCCGGAGGGACGCTGGGGCCAACGTCCTGACTTTC. Encoded protein: CASTRRDAGANVLTF.

The chain uses TRBV7-9 and TRBJ2-1; 9 bases match TRBD2. Germline CDR1 SEHNR, CDR2 FQNEAQ (reference sequence). The trim removed 7 bases at V and 3 bases at J, leaving 16 bases unmatched. This CDR3 region has 18 residues. The CDR3 region is CASTPTGIAGDDYNEQFF. DNA for the CDR3: TGTGCCAGCACCCCTACCGGGATAGCGGGAGACGACTACAATGAGCAGTTCTTC.

This clone showed up just once. This chain joins TRBV5-6 and TRBJ2-7; a possible D gene is TRBD1 (6 bases). The V gene lost 10 bases and the J gene lost 3 bases, with 17 bases spanning the gap. Per germline, CDR1 SGHDT and CDR2 YYEEEE. The CDR3 runs 13 residues. This CDR3 is CAPITGIRYEQYF. The DNA for the CDR3 is TGTGCCCCGATTACAGGGATCCGCTACGAGCAGTACTTC.

The chain combines TRBV4-3 with TRBJ1-1; no firm D call. Germline assignment: CDR1 LGHNA and CDR2 YSLEER. The CDR3 consists of 16 residues. With 0 bases removed from V and 0 bases from J, the gap between germline ends came to 11 bases. The CDR3 loop reads CASSQEKGGVNTEAFF. The DNA for the CDR3 is TGCGCCAGCAGCCAAGAGAAGGGAGGCGTGAACACTGAAGCTTTCTTT.

The V gene is TRBV28, the J gene TRBJ2-3; D remains unclear. The CDR3 loop spans 13 amino acids. The V end lost 4 bases, the J end lost 6 bases, and 11 bases lay between the germline ends. In germline, CDR1 is MDHEN, CDR2 SYDVKM. The CDR3 nucleotides are TGTGCCAGCAGTTCCTCGTCGGTCGATACGCAGTATTTT. Residues: CASSSSSVDTQYF.

The CDR3 DNA reads as TGTGCCAGCAGCACCGGCAGGGGGCGGAATTCACCCCTCCACTTT. Translation gives CASSTGRGRNSPLHF. The chain couples TRBV5-4 to TRBJ1-6; 8 bases align to TRBD1. CDR1 is SGHNT and CDR2 is YYREEE in the germline V gene (reference sequence). The CDR3 totals 15 residues. The V and J ends lost 4 bases and 7 bases, in that order; junction bases with no gene match: 7.

J is TRBJ2-1 and V is TRBV7-9, with a tentative D call TRBD2 (6 bases). V was clipped by 5 bases and J by 2 bases, with 16 bases between them. The CDR3 is 16 amino acids. Germline V gene data show CDR1 as SEHNR and CDR2 as FQNEAQ (reference sequence). Written as DNA, the CDR3 is TGTGCCAGCAGCCCGATAAGCGGGCCCACCTACAATGAGCAGTTCTTC. Amino acids: CASSPISGPTYNEQFF.

The sample holds one count of this clone. The chain is built from TRBV27 and TRBJ2-1; D may be TRBD2 (7 bases). V was pared by 7 bases and J by 0 bases, with 19 bases between. The CDR3 covers 17 residues. Germline V gives CDR1 MNHEY, CDR2 SMNVEV (reference sequence). The CDR3 here is CASKGMAGAVSYNEQFF. The CDR3 DNA reads as TGTGCCAGCAAGGGGATGGCGGGGGCGGTCTCCTACAATGAGCAGTTCTTC.

The chain links TRBV18 to TRBJ2-3; 8 bases fit TRBD1. The CDR3 is made up of 14 amino acids. The germline V gene has CDR1 KGHSH and CDR2 LQKENI. Losses at the gene ends were 4 bases for V and 0 bases for J; bases not matched to a gene: 0. The CDR3 reads CASSRDRSTDTQYF. DNA for the CDR3: TGTGCCAGCTCACGGGACAGGAGCACAGATACGCAGTATTTT.

This chain uses TRBV7-9 with TRBJ2-3; no reliable D call. V was trimmed by 2 bases and J by 2 bases, leaving 2 bases between them. This CDR3 region has 12 residues. Germline CDR1 SEHNR, CDR2 FQNEAQ (reference sequence). CDR3 residues: CASSLLTDTQYF. DNA of the CDR3: TGTGCCAGCAGCTTACTCACAGATACGCAGTATTTT.

The chain links TRBV5-1 to TRBJ1-1; perhaps TRBD1 as D (5 bases). V dropped 4 bases and J dropped 3 bases, with 19 bases sitting between them. The germline gives CDR1 SGHRS, CDR2 YFSETQ. This CDR3 contains 16 residues. CDR3 DNA: TGCGCCAGCAGCAGCAGGACGGGGGGAACAGACACTGAAGCTTTCTTT. This encodes CASSSRTGGTDTEAFF.

In DNA form, the CDR3 reads TGTGCCAGCAGCATACCGGGACAGGCGGAGACCCAGTACTTC. Translation gives CASSIPGQAETQYF. The chain recombines TRBV5-5 with TRBJ2-5, with 8 bases identical to TRBD1. The CDR3 consists of 14 residues. J was trimmed by 5 bases and V by 4 bases; bases with no gene match: 7. In germline, CDR1 is SGHKS, CDR2 YYEKEE (reference sequence). The entire variable domain, with the rest obtained from reference TRBV5-5 and TRBJ2-5, is as follows: DAGVTQSPTHLIKTRGQQVTLRCSPISGHKSVSWYQQVLGQGPQFIFQYYEKEERGRGNFPDRFSARQFPNYSSELNVNALLLGDSALYLCASSIPGQAETQYFGPGTRLLVL.

This clone came up once. The chain has TRBV9 and TRBJ2-2; possible D gene TRBD2, 5 bases. V was cut by 2 bases and J by 5 bases, with 16 bases left in between. The germline V gene has CDR1 SGDLS and CDR2 YYNGEE. The CDR3 length is 16 residues. Here the CDR3 reads CASSVRPYGGTGELFF. The CDR3 bases are TGTGCCAGCAGCGTCCGTCCCTACGGCGGGACCGGGGAGCTGTTTTTT.

This chain uses TRBV6-5 with TRBJ1-5; 7 bases align to TRBD1. The CDR3 loop spans 15 amino acids. Per germline, CDR1 MNHEY and CDR2 SVGAGI. Germline trimming cut 6 bases from V and 0 bases from J; bases unmatched to any gene: 5. As DNA, the CDR3 is TGTGCCAGCAGCCGGGACAGATCTAGCAATCAGCCCCAGCATTTT. Translated, it gives CASSRDRSSNQPQHF.

The V gene is TRBV28, the J gene TRBJ1-2; TRBD1 matches 8 bases. V lost 6 bases and J lost 7; bases outside the gene matches: 4. Germline CDR1 and CDR2: MDHEN and SYDVKM. The CDR3 covers 12 residues. The CDR3, as DNA: TGTGCCAGCAGGCCAGGGGGCCGTGGCTACACCTTC. This sequence encodes CASRPGGRGYTF.